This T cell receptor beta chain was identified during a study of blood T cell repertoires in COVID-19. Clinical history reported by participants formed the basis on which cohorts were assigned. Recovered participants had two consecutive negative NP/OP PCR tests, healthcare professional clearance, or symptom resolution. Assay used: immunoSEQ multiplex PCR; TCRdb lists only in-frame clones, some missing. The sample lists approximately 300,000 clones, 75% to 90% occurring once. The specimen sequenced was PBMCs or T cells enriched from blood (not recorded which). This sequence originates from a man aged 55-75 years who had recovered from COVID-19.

The CDR3 loop is CATSLGGATQETQYF. CDR3 nucleotide sequence: TGTGCCACCAGTTTAGGAGGGGCCACCCAAGAGACCCAGTACTTC. J is TRBJ2-5 and V is TRBV24-1; weak D call: TRBD2 (6 bases). With 6 bases removed from V and 1 base from J, the gap between germline ends came to 14 bases. This CDR3 comprises 15 residues. Germline CDR1 and CDR2: KGHDR and SFDVKD.